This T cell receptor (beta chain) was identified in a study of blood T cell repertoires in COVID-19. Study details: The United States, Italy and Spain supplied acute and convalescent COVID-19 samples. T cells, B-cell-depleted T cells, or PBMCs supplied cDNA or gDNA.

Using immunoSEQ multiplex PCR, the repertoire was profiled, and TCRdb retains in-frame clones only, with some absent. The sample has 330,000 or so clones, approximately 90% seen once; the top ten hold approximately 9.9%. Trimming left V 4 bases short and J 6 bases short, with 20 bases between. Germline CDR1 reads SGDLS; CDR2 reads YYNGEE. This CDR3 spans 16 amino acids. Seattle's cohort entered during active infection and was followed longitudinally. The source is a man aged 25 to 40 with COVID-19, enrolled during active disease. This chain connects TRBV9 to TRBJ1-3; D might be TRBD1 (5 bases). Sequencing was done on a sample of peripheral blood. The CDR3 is CASSPSGSRYENTIYF. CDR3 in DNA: TGTGCCAGCAGCCCTTCAGGGTCACGGTACGAAAACACCATATATTTT.